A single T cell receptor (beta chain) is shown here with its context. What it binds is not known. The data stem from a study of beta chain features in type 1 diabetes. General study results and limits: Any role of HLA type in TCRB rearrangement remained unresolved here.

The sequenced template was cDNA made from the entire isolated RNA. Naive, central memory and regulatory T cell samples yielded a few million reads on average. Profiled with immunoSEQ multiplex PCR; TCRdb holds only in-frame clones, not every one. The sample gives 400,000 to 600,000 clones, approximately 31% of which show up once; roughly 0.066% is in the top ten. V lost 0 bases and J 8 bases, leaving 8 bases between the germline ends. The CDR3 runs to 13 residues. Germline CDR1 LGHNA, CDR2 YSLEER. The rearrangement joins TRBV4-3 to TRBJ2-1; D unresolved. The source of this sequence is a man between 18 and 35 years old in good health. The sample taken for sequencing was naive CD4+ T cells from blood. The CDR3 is CASSQDRRDEQFF. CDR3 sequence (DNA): TGCGCCAGCAGCCAAGACCGCCGCGATGAGCAGTTCTTC.